This is a list of T cell receptor beta chains from one sample in a study of blood T cell repertoires in COVID-19. Measured with immunoSEQ multiplex PCR; TCRdb has only the in-frame clones, and not every one. The data show some 190,000 clones, roughly 80% seen once. Material for sequencing was PBMCs or T cells enriched from blood (not recorded which). The receptors here all came from a woman aged 25 to 39 who had recovered from COVID-19. Both conserved end residues are part of each CDR3. A D gene is named only where the DNA matches it firmly. Size tells how often a clone was seen (once, few, many) or the class of an expanded clone, and some rows leave it out.

clone_size d_call j_call v_call cdr3_aa cdr3_nt
NA TRBD1 TRBJ1-1 TRBV2 CASRRDRVTEAFF TGTGCCAGCAGGCGGGACAGGGTAACTGAAGCTTTCTTT
NA NA TRBJ2-3 TRBV3-1/TRBV3-2 CASSHRRVSDTDTQYF TGTGCCAGCAGCCACCGAAGGGTTAGCGACACAGATACGCAGTATTTT
NA TRBD1 TRBJ2-3 TRBV19 CATGTGQGALTQYF TGTGCCACAGGGACGGGACAGGGGGCTCTTACGCAGTATTTT
NA NA TRBJ1-2 TRBV5-3 CARSLSYYGYTF TGTGCCAGAAGCTTATCGTACTATGGCTACACCTTC
NA NA TRBJ2-3 TRBV18 CASSRRETDTQYF TGTGCCAGCTCACGCCGGGAAACAGATACGCAGTATTTT
NA NA TRBJ1-3 TRBV18 CASSARGVTTTSGNTIYF TGTGCCAGCTCAGCCCGCGGGGTCACTACAACCTCTGGAAACACCATATATTTT
NA NA TRBJ2-5 TRBV24-1 CATAAGTQETQYF TGTGCCACCGCCGCCGGGACTCAAGAGACCCAGTACTTC
once NA TRBJ1-1 TRBV6-5 CASTLFVSEAFF TGTGCCAGCACTTTATTTGTTTCTGAAGCTTTCTTT
once TRBD2 TRBJ2-7 TRBV6-5 CASSYGLAGDEQYF TGTGCCAGCAGTTACGGACTAGCGGGAGACGAGCAGTACTTC
NA TRBD1 TRBJ1-4 TRBV5-1 CASSFGTANEKLFF TGCGCCAGCAGCTTTGGGACAGCTAATGAAAAACTGTTTTTT
NA NA TRBJ2-1 TRBV2 CASRARDWSSYNEQFF TGTGCCAGCAGAGCCAGGGACTGGAGCTCCTACAATGAGCAGTTCTTC
NA NA TRBJ1-2 TRBV27 CASGAGTGYTF TGTGCCAGCGGAGCGGGGACCGGCTACACCTTC
few TRBD1 TRBJ1-1 TRBV13 CASSLQRGPEAFF TGTGCCAGCAGCTTACAGAGGGGGCCTGAAGCTTTCTTT
NA TRBD1 TRBJ1-2 TRBV19 CASSIDIRDRESFNYGYTF TGTGCCAGTAGTATAGATATACGGGACAGGGAGAGTTTCAACTATGGCTACACCTTC
NA TRBD1 TRBJ2-1 TRBV5-1 CASSLATGGSGNEQFF TGCGCCAGCAGTTTAGCTACAGGGGGCAGTGGCAATGAGCAGTTCTTC
once TRBD2 TRBJ2-5 TRBV7-2 CASSLWGGVGETQYF TGTGCCAGCAGCTTATGGGGAGGGGTCGGAGAGACCCAGTACTTC
NA TRBD1 TRBJ1-6 TRBV5-1 CASSFTPGTGISPLHF TGCGCCAGCAGTTTTACCCCCGGGACAGGGATTTCACCCCTCCACTTT
NA TRBD1 TRBJ1-2 TRBV28 CASSQGGKGYTF TGTGCCAGCAGTCAAGGGGGCAAGGGCTACACCTTC
NA TRBD2 TRBJ2-1 TRBV5-1 CASSPGLAGGPWNEQFF TGCGCCAGCAGCCCGGGACTAGCGGGAGGGCCCTGGAATGAGCAGTTCTTC
NA TRBD1 TRBJ1-3 TRBV5-1 CASSPRGTEGSGNTIYF TGCGCCAGCAGCCCCCGAGGGACAGAAGGCTCTGGAAACACCATATATTTT
NA TRBD2 TRBJ2-1 TRBV5-1 CASRSGSSYNEQFF TGCGCCAGCAGGAGCGGGAGCTCCTACAATGAGCAGTTCTTC
NA TRBD2 TRBJ2-1 TRBV28 CASTTRGTSGGSSYNEQFF TGTGCCAGCACCACTCGTGGGACTAGCGGGGGTAGCTCCTACAATGAGCAGTTCTTC
few TRBD1 TRBJ1-4 TRBV7-9 CASSLTPGQGTTNEKLFF TGTGCCAGCAGCTTAACCCCGGGACAGGGAACAACTAATGAAAAACTGTTTTTT
NA NA TRBJ1-6 TRBV19 CASTPSRGYNSPLHF TGTGCCAGTACCCCCTCTCGGGGATATAATTCACCCCTCCACTTT
once TRBD1 TRBJ1-6 TRBV19 CASHWTGDNSPLHF TGTGCCAGTCACTGGACAGGAGATAATTCACCCCTCCACTTT
NA NA TRBJ2-1 TRBV6-5 CASSYTGSTEQFF TGTGCCAGCAGTTACACGGGAAGCACAGAGCAGTTCTTC
NA NA TRBJ1-1 TRBV5-5 CASSLNDRIMNTEAFF TGTGCCAGCAGCTTAAATGACAGGATCATGAACACTGAAGCTTTCTTT
NA NA TRBJ2-5 TRBV7-2 CASSLVWRGETQYF TGTGCCAGCAGCTTAGTGTGGCGAGGGGAGACCCAGTACTTC